Listed below are T cell receptor beta chains from one sample, sequenced in a study of T cells in Graves' hyperthyroidism and ophthalmopathy. One entry per CDR3 protein, called by TCRdb with MiXCR from the multiplex PCR reads. This repertoire shows under 800,000 distinct CDR3 sequences, 14% found once; its top ten account for roughly 10%. The sample consisted of blood. These receptors all stem from a woman aged 18-29 years with Graves' hyperthyroidism. Both conserved end residues are part of each CDR3. The order of the fields is D gene, clone size, J gene, V gene, CDR3 length, CDR3 DNA, CDR3 protein. A D gene is named only where the DNA matches it firmly. Where a row states a size, it is once, few, many or the class of an expanded clone; other rows omit it.

D: -
size: -
J: TRBJ2-2
V: TRBV30
length: 13
DNA: TGTGCCTGGAGTGTGGTTAACACCGGGGAGCTGTTTTTT
CDR3: CAWSVVNTGELFF

D: -
size: many
J: TRBJ2-7
V: TRBV27
length: 13
DNA: TGTGCCAGCAGTGTGGGACCGCAATACGAGCAGTACTTC
CDR3: CASSVGPQYEQYF

D: -
size: many
J: TRBJ1-5
V: TRBV2
length: 14
DNA: TGTGCCAGCAGTGAAGTTCAAGCCAATCAGCCCCAGCATTTT
CDR3: CASSEVQANQPQHF

D: TRBD1
size: many
J: TRBJ2-1
V: TRBV5-1
length: 16
DNA: TGCGCCAGCAGCTCTAGCATGGGACAGGGGGTCGGAGAGCAGTTCTTC
CDR3: CASSSSMGQGVGEQFF

D: -
size: few
J: TRBJ2-7
V: TRBV27
length: 15
DNA: TGTGCCAGCAGTGCCTTCGGTGGCCCCTCCTACGAGCAGTACTTC
CDR3: CASSAFGGPSYEQYF

D: TRBD2
size: few
J: TRBJ2-1
V: TRBV19
length: 15
DNA: TGTGCCAGTAGTATTCTCGGGAGGGTCGGCGATGAGCAGTTCTTC
CDR3: CASSILGRVGDEQFF

D: TRBD1
size: -
J: TRBJ1-3
V: TRBV6-5
length: 14
DNA: TGTGCCAGCAGTTACTCGGGACAGGGAAACACCATATATTTT
CDR3: CASSYSGQGNTIYF

D: TRBD1
size: -
J: TRBJ2-1
V: TRBV29-1
length: 14
DNA: TGCAGCGTTGTGGGACAGGGACTCTACAATGAGCAGTTCTTC
CDR3: CSVVGQGLYNEQFF

D: -
size: many
J: TRBJ2-5
V: TRBV3-1
length: 16
DNA: TGTGCCAGCAGCGCCCGGGAACCCCAAATACAAGAGACCCAGTACTTC
CDR3: CASSAREPQIQETQYF

D: -
size: many
J: TRBJ1-2
V: TRBV18
length: 15
DNA: TGTGCCAGCTCACCAGGTCCCTCAGGGCCCTATGGCTACACCTTC
CDR3: CASSPGPSGPYGYTF

D: -
size: few
J: TRBJ1-1
V: TRBV30
length: 16
DNA: TGTGCCTGGAGTCTACTCAATTGGAGGGGGAGAGCTGAAGCTTTCTTT
CDR3: CAWSLLNWRGRAEAFF

D: -
size: few
J: TRBJ2-1
V: TRBV14
length: 14
DNA: TGTGCCAGCAGCCAAAGTCGCGAACCCAATGAGCAGTTCTTC
CDR3: CASSQSREPNEQFF

D: -
size: -
J: TRBJ2-7
V: TRBV19
length: 13
DNA: TGTGCCAGTAGTACGGCAGGGATCCACGAGCAGTACTTC
CDR3: CASSTAGIHEQYF

D: -
size: many
J: TRBJ2-7
V: TRBV5-1
length: 15
DNA: TGCGCCAGCAGCTTTAATCGGCAGCCCGCCTACGAGCAGTACTTC
CDR3: CASSFNRQPAYEQYF

D: TRBD2
size: -
J: TRBJ2-7
V: TRBV20-1
length: 14
DNA: TGCAGTGCTAGTAGCAGCGGGGCTACCTACGAGCAGTACTTC
CDR3: CSASSSGATYEQYF

D: -
size: few
J: TRBJ1-4
V: TRBV11-2
length: 15
DNA: TGTGCCAGCAGTCTTACGGTGACAACTAATGAAAAACTGTTTTTT
CDR3: CASSLTVTTNEKLFF

D: TRBD1
size: few
J: TRBJ2-2
V: TRBV10-3
length: 15
DNA: TGTGCCATCAGTGGGACAGGGCAGAACACCGGGGAGCTGTTTTTT
CDR3: CAISGTGQNTGELFF

D: TRBD1
size: -
J: TRBJ1-5
V: TRBV30
length: 14
DNA: TGTGCCTGGAGTTCGGGACAGGGGCCCGGGCCCCAGCATTTT
CDR3: CAWSSGQGPGPQHF

D: TRBD1
size: -
J: TRBJ1-2
V: TRBV6-2/TRBV6-3
length: 14
DNA: TGTGCCAGCAGTTATGTACAGGGGGCGCTTGGCTACACCTTC
CDR3: CASSYVQGALGYTF

D: TRBD1
size: many
J: TRBJ1-2
V: TRBV20-1
length: 16
DNA: TGCAGTGCTAGTGGACAGGGAAGGGCTACTAGCTATGGCTACACCTTC
CDR3: CSASGQGRATSYGYTF

D: -
size: -
J: TRBJ1-2
V: TRBV27
length: 16
DNA: TGTGCCAGCAGTTTATCAGGGGGGGAGACTAACTATGGCTACACCTTC
CDR3: CASSLSGGETNYGYTF

D: -
size: many
J: TRBJ1-1
V: TRBV28
length: 15
DNA: TGTGCCAGCAGTTTAGTGCAGGCCCTGAACACTGAAGCTTTCTTT
CDR3: CASSLVQALNTEAFF

D: -
size: few
J: TRBJ1-1
V: TRBV20-1
length: 16
DNA: TGCAGTGCTAGACCCCCAAGGCTAGGGGAGGAAACTGAAGCTTTCTTT
CDR3: CSARPPRLGEETEAFF

D: -
size: many
J: TRBJ1-1
V: TRBV11-2
length: 15
DNA: TGTGCCAGCAGCTTAGATCTTAGGGCCGTCGTCGAAGCTTTCTTT
CDR3: CASSLDLRAVVEAFF

D: TRBD2
size: -
J: TRBJ2-1
V: TRBV24-1
length: 16
DNA: TGTGCCACCAGTGACCCAGCGGGATCCGCCTACAATGAGCAGTTCTTC
CDR3: CATSDPAGSAYNEQFF

D: -
size: many
J: TRBJ2-7
V: TRBV6-1
length: 14
DNA: TGTGCCAGCAGCCCCCCCCCGCTCGGGTACGAGCAGTACTTC
CDR3: CASSPPPLGYEQYF

D: -
size: -
J: TRBJ1-3
V: TRBV7-9
length: 13
DNA: TGTGCCAGCAGCTTCCGTCAGGGAGACACCATATATTTT
CDR3: CASSFRQGDTIYF

D: TRBD1
size: -
J: TRBJ1-2
V: TRBV27
length: 14
DNA: TGTGCCAGCAGTCCTACCGGGACAGTGATCGGCTACACCTTC
CDR3: CASSPTGTVIGYTF

D: -
size: few
J: TRBJ2-7
V: TRBV5-6
length: 14
DNA: TGTGCCAGCAGCCGCACCCGGGGGCAGGGCGAGCAGTACTTC
CDR3: CASSRTRGQGEQYF

D: -
size: many
J: TRBJ1-1
V: TRBV20-1
length: 14
DNA: TGCAGTGCCTCCCGGCCGAGGGTGTTCACTGAAGCTTTCTTT
CDR3: CSASRPRVFTEAFF

D: -
size: many
J: TRBJ1-1
V: TRBV12-3/TRBV12-4
length: 14
DNA: TGTGCCAGCAGTTTGGGAAGGAGGAACACTGAAGCTTTCTTT
CDR3: CASSLGRRNTEAFF

D: -
size: many
J: TRBJ2-5
V: TRBV7-8
length: 15
DNA: TGTGCCAGCAGCTTGGACCGCGTGTACCAAGAGACCCAGTACTTC
CDR3: CASSLDRVYQETQYF

D: -
size: -
J: TRBJ2-1
V: TRBV24-1
length: 16
DNA: TGTGCCACCAACCACGAGGGTCGGGACACCTTCAATGAGCAGTTCTTC
CDR3: CATNHEGRDTFNEQFF

D: TRBD1
size: many
J: TRBJ1-2
V: TRBV4-2
length: 13
DNA: TGTGCCAGCAGCCAAGGGGACAGTTATGGCTACACCTTC
CDR3: CASSQGDSYGYTF

D: TRBD1
size: few
J: TRBJ2-1
V: TRBV6-2/TRBV6-3
length: 13
DNA: TGTGCCAGCAGGGGACAGGGGGCAGGTGAGCAGTTCTTC
CDR3: CASRGQGAGEQFF

D: -
size: many
J: TRBJ1-1
V: TRBV30
length: 14
DNA: TGTGCCTGGAGTGTCTTCCACCCCAACACTGAAGCTTTCTTT
CDR3: CAWSVFHPNTEAFF

D: TRBD1
size: many
J: TRBJ1-2
V: TRBV13
length: 16
DNA: TGTGCCAGCAGCTTAATTACAGGGGGAAATAACTATGGCTACACCTTC
CDR3: CASSLITGGNNYGYTF

D: -
size: -
J: TRBJ2-5
V: TRBV6-5
length: 14
DNA: TGTGCCAGCAGTTACAGCGCGGAGCCCGAGACCCAGTACTTC
CDR3: CASSYSAEPETQYF

D: -
size: few
J: TRBJ2-7
V: TRBV20-1
length: 13
DNA: TGCAGTGCTAGAGGAACGGGCCGCTACGAGCAGTACTTC
CDR3: CSARGTGRYEQYF

D: TRBD2
size: many
J: TRBJ2-1
V: TRBV6-2/TRBV6-3
length: 15
DNA: TGTGCCAGCGGGGGGGGAGAGTGGCCCTACAATGAGCAGTTCTTC
CDR3: CASGGGEWPYNEQFF

D: -
size: once
J: TRBJ2-7
V: TRBV10-3
length: 14
DNA: TGTGCCGCAGGGAAGGCTAGCAGCACCTACGAGCAGTACTTC
CDR3: CAAGKASSTYEQYF

D: -
size: many
J: TRBJ1-1
V: TRBV7-2
length: 13
DNA: TGTGCCAGCAGCTTCCAGGGTCTCTCTGAAGCTTTCTTT
CDR3: CASSFQGLSEAFF

D: -
size: many
J: TRBJ2-7
V: TRBV10-3
length: 14
DNA: TGTGCCACCTCCGGGACACAAGGCTCCTACGAGCAGTACTTC
CDR3: CATSGTQGSYEQYF

D: -
size: many
J: TRBJ2-7
V: TRBV27
length: 15
DNA: TGTGCCAGCGGAAGTTCCGGCAGACGTGAATACGAGCAGTACTTC
CDR3: CASGSSGRREYEQYF

D: -
size: many
J: TRBJ1-1
V: TRBV6-1
length: 12
DNA: TGTGCCAGCAGTGAACTGAATTTCAAGGCTTTCTTT
CDR3: CASSELNFKAFF